The sample holds many counts of the clone carrying this T cell receptor beta chain. What it binds is not known. This sample was taken from a study of metastatic and nonmetastatic thyroid tumors. Study overall: Repertoire comparisons spanned blood and tumor or nodule tissue from malignant and benign thyroid patients. Study conclusions and caveats: Benign nodules were reported to have significantly lower TCR beta diversity than malignant thyroid tumors, in blood and tumor.

Trimming took off 4 bases at V and 3 bases at J, with 16 bases between the two ends. The length of the CDR3 is 15 residues. Germline-derived CDR1 and CDR2 are DFQATT and SNEGSKA (reference sequence). Study processing details: Variation in CDR3 across clinicopathological groups served as the basis for constructing a distant-metastasis classifier in papillary thyroid cancer. TCRdb ran MiXCR on the PCR reads. These V and J calls derive from TCRdb rather than the authors' analysis. This table has some 33,000 clones, 15% appearing once. Patients were all untreated before their thyroid surgery. The chain carries TRBV20-1 and TRBJ2-4, with D possibly being TRBD1 (7 bases). The sequenced material came from blood. The clonotype comes from a male donor with papillary thyroid cancer or a benign thyroid nodule (not recorded which). Some clones in this sample may be carry-over from other donors' samples. This chain's CDR3 is CSATKTGEVKNIQYF. The CDR3 coding sequence is TGCAGTGCTACTAAAACAGGGGAGGTCAAAAACATTCAGTACTTC.